This T cell receptor (beta chain) was documented in a study of cytomegalovirus exposure and HLA in healthy donors. Study details: Assignment to the Caucasian-associated ancestry cluster applied to approximately 80% of the approximately 390 genotyped donors. Study-level results: In vitro data verified a few CMV-associated chains as specific for CMV antigens. There were several of the most significant clusters that appeared linked to common viral pathogens in a later analysis. When analyzed later, the rates of TCR association showed variation by HLA locus, with DRB1 the most and HLA-C the fewest.

The PCR used 60 Vbeta and 13 Jbeta primers. Data came from immunoSEQ multiplex PCR; TCRdb stores just in-frame clones and leaves some out. The sample yields about 150,000 clones, 79% seen once. On this clone: The antigen is undetermined.

Unmatched junction bases numbered 5, after V lost 0 bases and J lost 1 base. Germline lookup yields CDR1 SGHTA and CDR2 FQGNSA. The CDR3 is made up of 16 amino acids. The genes are TRBV7-2 and TRBJ2-7, with 8 bases matching TRBD2. This sequence originates from a man between 45 and 60 years old in good health and CMV-seropositive. Sequenced sample: PBMCs. The CDR3 protein is CASSLALADPSYEQYF. The CDR3 DNA sequence: TGTGCCAGCAGCTTAGCACTAGCGGACCCTTCCTACGAGCAGTACTTC.